This TCR beta chain was captured in a study of beta chain features in type 1 diabetes. Study results and caveats: Sequencing the cDNA could make cells with high TCR expression show up more than they should. Within patients, naive, central memory and Treg TCRB repertoires seemed more similar than within healthy donors. TCRB rearrangement may or may not be influenced by HLA type; here this remained unresolved. A PCR bias possibly favoring shorter templates would apply equally to patients and controls.

Every bit of the isolated RNA underwent reverse transcription, so sequencing read expressed TCRB transcripts. Data came from immunoSEQ multiplex PCR; TCRdb stores just in-frame clones and leaves some out. Of about 230,000 clones listed, roughly 9.6% are singletons. In germline, CDR1 is GTSNPN, CDR2 SVGIG (reference sequence). The V gene end was trimmed by 5 bases and the J gene end by 5 bases; junction bases not matched to a gene: 1. The CDR3 is 13 amino acids. Only a few counts were recorded for this clone. Its antigen is as yet unknown. What was sequenced was naive CD4+ T cells from blood. The rearrangement links TRBV30 to TRBJ2-3, with 13 bases aligning to TRBD2. The sequence came from a woman aged 18 to 35 in good health. The CDR3 protein is CAWRLAGGDTQYF. In DNA, the CDR3 is TGTGCCTGGCGACTAGCGGGAGGAGATACGCAGTATTTT.